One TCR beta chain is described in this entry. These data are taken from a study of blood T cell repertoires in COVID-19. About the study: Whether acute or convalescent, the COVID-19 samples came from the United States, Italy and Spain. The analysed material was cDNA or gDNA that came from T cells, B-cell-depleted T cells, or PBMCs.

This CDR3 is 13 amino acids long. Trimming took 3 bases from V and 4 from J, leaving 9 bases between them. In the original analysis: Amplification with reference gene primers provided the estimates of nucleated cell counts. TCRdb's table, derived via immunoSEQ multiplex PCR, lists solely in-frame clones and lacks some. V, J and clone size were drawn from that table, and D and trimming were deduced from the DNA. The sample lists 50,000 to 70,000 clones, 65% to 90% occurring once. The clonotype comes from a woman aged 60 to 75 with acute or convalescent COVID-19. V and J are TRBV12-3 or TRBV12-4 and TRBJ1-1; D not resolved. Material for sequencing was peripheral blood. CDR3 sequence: CASSFRRATEAFF. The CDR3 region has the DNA TGTGCCAGCAGTTTTCGGAGGGCCACTGAAGCTTTCTTT.